The T cell receptor beta chain described here comes from a study of cytomegalovirus exposure and HLA in healthy donors. Study-level results: Earlier analysis found most TCR beta V segments productive about 90% or about 30% of the time. Indistinguishability led to the exclusion of some V segments, TRBV6-2 and TRBV6-3 included. The Asian-associated ancestry cluster reportedly had fewer N-insertions than the roughly 720-donor mean in a later analysis. Whilst most TCR sequences proved rare, a subset of public TCRs occurred across many donors.

The PCR used 60 Vbeta and 13 Jbeta primers. Profiling relied on immunoSEQ multiplex PCR, and the TCRdb table lists in-frame clones only, not all of them. The listing contains tens of thousands of clones. Comments on this clone: Its target is unknown.

The germline CDR1 and CDR2 sequences are SGHRS and YFSETQ. V lost 4 bases and J lost 8; bases outside the gene matches: 13. The CDR3 sequence is 16 residues long. Sequences were obtained from PBMCs. The TCR was taken from a man aged 45-60 years in good health and CMV-seropositive. The genes are TRBV5-1 and TRBJ2-2; 8 nucleotides match TRBD2. The CDR3 protein is CASSPGLAYIKGELFF. The CDR3 DNA follows: TGCGCCAGCAGCCCCGGACTAGCCTATATAAAGGGGGAGCTGTTTTTT.